Below, 2 T cell receptor beta chains from the same sample are listed, as sequenced in a study of response to subunit inactivated influenza vaccine. One entry per CDR3 protein results from TCRdb running MiXCR on the RT-PCR reads. The sample has 450,000 to 600,000 distinct CDR3 sequences, 6.5% to 8% seen once. Specimen: PBMCs from blood, collected roughly 24 months after vaccination. The receptors were gathered from a man aged 50-75 years who received an inactivated influenza vaccine.

The rearrangement links TRBV12-3 or TRBV12-4 to TRBJ2-1; perhaps TRBD1 as D (5 bases). The CDR3 extends over 16 amino acids. Trimming shortened V by 0 bases and J by 4 bases, and 13 bases separated the two germline ends. CDR3: CASSLAQKQGYNEQFF. The CDR3 DNA reads as TGTGCCAGCAGTTTAGCGCAGAAGCAGGGATACAATGAGCAGTTCTTC.

This clonotype was recorded a few times. The rearrangement links TRBV4-2 to TRBJ2-6, with a possible D match to TRBD2 (5 bases). Trimming took off 1 base at V and 4 bases at J, with 14 bases between the two ends. The CDR3 runs 17 residues. Germline assignment: CDR1 LGHNA and CDR2 YNFKEQ. The CDR3 spells CASSQVVGLAGANVLTF. The CDR3 DNA is TGTGCCAGCAGCCAAGTTGTAGGGCTAGCAGGGGCCAACGTCCTGACTTTC.